Following are 6 T cell receptor beta chains from one sample sequenced in a study of blood T cell repertoires in COVID-19. Using immunoSEQ multiplex PCR, the repertoire was profiled, and TCRdb retains in-frame clones only, with some absent. The sample yields about 200,000 clones, about 88% seen once. The sequencing sample was made of peripheral blood. The source is a man aged 50 to 60 with COVID-19, enrolled during active disease.

The rearrangement uses TRBV30 and TRBJ2-7; possibly TRBD1 for D (5 bases). V lost 3 bases to trimming and J lost 0 bases, with 6 bases between them. Per the germline V gene, CDR1 is GTSNPN and CDR2 is SVGIG (reference sequence). The CDR3 covers 12 residues. CDR3 in amino acids: CAWRDNSYEQYF. CDR3 DNA: TGTGCCTGGAGGGACAACTCCTACGAGCAGTACTTC.

The chain has TRBV28 and TRBJ2-1; weak D call: TRBD1 (6 bases). With 5 bases removed from V and 8 bases from J, the gap between germline ends came to 22 bases. The CDR3 is 16 amino acids. CDR1 is MDHEN and CDR2 is SYDVKM in the germline V gene. The CDR3 reads CASSTTKYRVYDEQFF. Here the CDR3 DNA reads TGTGCCAGCAGTACTACCAAGTACAGGGTGTATGATGAGCAGTTCTTC.

The V call is TRBV7-6, the J call TRBJ2-2; 11 nucleotides agree with TRBD1. Germline trimming cut 5 bases from V and 7 bases from J; bases unmatched to any gene: 9. The CDR3 runs 16 residues. The germline gives CDR1 SGHVS, CDR2 FNYEAQ. The CDR3 loop reads CASSPGQGAMFGELFF. CDR3 DNA sequence: TGTGCCAGCAGCCCAGGACAGGGGGCTATGTTCGGGGAGCTGTTTTTT.

The chain is built from TRBV6-5 and TRBJ1-2; tentatively, D is TRBD1 (5 bases). The CDR3 is made up of 15 amino acids. The germline V gene encodes CDR1 MNHEY and CDR2 SVGAGI. The ends were cut back, 0 bases at V and 4 bases at J, with 12 bases in the middle. Written as DNA, the CDR3 is TGTGCCAGCAGTTACTCGACGGGCAGGGCCTATGGCTACACCTTC. Amino acids: CASSYSTGRAYGYTF.

The V call is TRBV5-4, the J call TRBJ2-1, with TRBD2 matching over 8 bases. The germline V gene encodes CDR1 SGHNT and CDR2 YYREEE (reference sequence). The CDR3 runs 16 residues. With 1 base clipped from V and 7 bases from J, the junction kept 10 bases outside the gene matches. Written as DNA, the CDR3 is TGTGCCAGCAGCTTGCCTGCGGGGGGCCGCCCTAATGAGCAGTTCTTC. It codes for CASSLPAGGRPNEQFF. Supplemented by reference TRBV5-4 and TRBJ2-1, the full variable domain reads ETGVTQSPTHLIKTRGQQVTLRCSSQSGHNTVSWYQQALGQGPQFIFQYYREEENGRGNFPPRFSGLQFPNYSSELNVNALELDDSALYLCASSLPAGGRPNEQFFGPGTRLTVL.

V is TRBV9 and J is TRBJ2-1, with 12 bases lining up with TRBD2. The V segment lost 3 bases and the J segment 4 bases; nucleotides outside the gene matches: 5. This CDR3 region has 16 residues. Germline CDR1 SGDLS, CDR2 YYNGEE. The chain's CDR3 is CASSGGLAGRYNEQFF. The CDR3 DNA sequence: TGTGCCAGCAGCGGCGGACTAGCGGGGAGATACAATGAGCAGTTCTTC. Full variable domain (missing parts from reference TRBV9 and TRBJ2-1): DSGVTQTPKHLITATGQRVTLRCSPRSGDLSVYWYQQSLDQGLQFLIQYYNGEERAKGNILERFSAQQFPDLHSELNLSSLELGDSALYFCASSGGLAGRYNEQFFGPGTRLTVL.